This TCR beta chain was found in a study of shared clonotypes between healthy human individuals. Across the whole study: CD4 naive and memory got three plates each, CD8 naive two, CD8 memory one.

The study, taken as a whole, reports: With a handful of donors compared, 5% to 5.5% of naive CD4 clonotypes were shared.

A remark on this clone: Its antigen is unidentified.

Method: immunoSEQ multiplex PCR; TCRdb's copy keeps in-frame clones and lacks some. The sample includes roughly 1.4 million clones, 98% of them seen just once. Negatively enriched CD4+ T cells were divided by CD45RA into naive and memory. Germline values: CDR1 SGDLS, CDR2 YYNGEE. The CDR3 sequence is 15 residues long. The specimen sequenced was naive CD4+ T cells sorted from blood. Subset indicated: CD45RA+ positively selected. The chain links TRBV9 to TRBJ2-5; D may be TRBD1 or TRBD2 (5 bases each). The J call may be in error: the DNA end matches TRBJ2-7 better. This TCR was recovered from a man aged 25 to 40 in good health. CDR3: CASSPRRESSYEQYF. DNA of the CDR3: TGTGCCAGCAGCCCCCGCAGGGAGAGCTCCTACGAGCAGTACTTC.